The entry below describes one TCR beta chain. Measured with immunoSEQ multiplex PCR; TCRdb has only the in-frame clones, and not every one. Found here are roughly 53,000 clones, approximately 86% of them singletons; the top ten hold approximately 14%. The data were obtained in a study of blood T cell repertoires in COVID-19. For the study at large: There were acute and convalescent COVID-19 samples, and they came from the United States, Italy and Spain. Sample material is recorded as cDNA or gDNA derived from T cells, B-cell-depleted T cells, or PBMCs.

CDR3 length equals 14 residues. Germline V CDR1 and CDR2: SGHTA, FQGNSA. Trimming took 6 bases from V and 7 from J; bases not matched to a gene: 10. This receptor was obtained from a human donor in a cohort sampled during active COVID-19. The sample was peripheral blood. The chain is built from TRBV7-2 and TRBJ1-2; TRBD1 aligns across 8 bases. The CDR3, as DNA: TGTGCCAGCAGGGCGCACGGACAGGGTGGTGGCTACACCTTC. It yields the protein CASRAHGQGGGYTF. Full variable domain (outside the CDR3, taken from reference TRBV7-2 and TRBJ1-2): GAGVSQSPSNKVTEKGKDVELRCDPISGHTALYWYRQSLGQGLEFLIYFQGNSAPDKSGLPSDRFSAERTGGSVSTLTIQRTQQEDSAVYLCASRAHGQGGGYTFGSGTRLTVV.